The rows below give T cell receptor beta chains drawn from one sample of a study of low-dose radiotherapy and immunotherapy resistance in tumors. MiXCR was run by TCRdb on the reads, yielding one entry per CDR3 protein. Altogether tens of thousands of distinct CDR3 sequences are present, 9.4% being singletons, with the ten largest covering about 1%. The sample in question was PBMCs, obtained before treatment. These receptors were taken from a male donor with prostate cancer. Both conserved end residues are part of each CDR3. A D gene is named only where the DNA matches it firmly. A clone size is listed for some rows: how often the clone was seen (once, few, many), or a class if it is expanded.

v_gene	abundance	d_gene	j_gene	CDR3aa	CDR3nt
TRBV29-1	many	-	TRBJ2-7	CSARNPSYEQYF	TGCAGCGCCAGGAACCCGTCCTACGAGCAGTACTTC
TRBV7-2	many	TRBD1	TRBJ1-5	CASSLSGGQSLPQHF	TGTGCCAGCAGCTTATCAGGGGGCCAATCGTTGCCCCAGCATTTT
TRBV30	many	-	TRBJ1-2	CAWSVMGGAYGYTF	TGTGCCTGGAGTGTAATGGGGGGGGCCTATGGCTACACCTTC
TRBV4-1	many	-	TRBJ2-1	CASSQREGNEQFF	TGCGCCAGCAGCCAGAGGGAAGGTAATGAGCAGTTCTTC
TRBV4-2	-	TRBD1	TRBJ1-1	CASSQGLGQGRMNTEAFF	TGTGCCAGCAGCCAAGGTCTAGGACAGGGAAGGATGAACACTGAAGCTTTCTTT
TRBV13	many	TRBD2	TRBJ2-7	CASSLSWREGYYEQYF	TGTGCCAGCAGCTTATCCTGGCGGGAGGGATATTACGAGCAGTACTTC
TRBV12-3/TRBV12-4	many	-	TRBJ1-3	CASSFSGQTSGNTIYF	TGTGCCAGCAGTTTCTCGGGCCAAACCTCTGGAAACACCATATATTTT
TRBV27	few	TRBD1	TRBJ1-2	CASSSSPGLTGEDGYTF	TGTGCCAGCAGTTCGTCCCCGGGCCTTACAGGGGAAGATGGCTACACCTTC
TRBV6-2/TRBV6-3	many	-	TRBJ1-1	CASVTATVNTEAFF	TGTGCCAGCGTGACAGCGACAGTGAACACTGAAGCTTTCTTT
TRBV5-1	many	-	TRBJ2-3	CASSLEGTFLRDTQYF	TGCGCCAGCAGCTTGGAAGGGACGTTTCTGCGAGATACGCAGTATTTT
TRBV19	many	TRBD1	TRBJ2-7	CASSLLLGQGAYEQYF	TGTGCCAGTAGTCTCCTCCTCGGACAGGGCGCCTACGAGCAGTACTTC
TRBV6-2/TRBV6-3	many	-	TRBJ2-7	CASSRVIAQRSSYEQYF	TGTGCCAGCAGCCGGGTAATAGCTCAAAGGAGCTCCTACGAGCAGTACTTC
TRBV20-1	many	TRBD2	TRBJ2-1	CSAREGTSGETYNEQFF	TGCAGTGCTAGAGAAGGAACCAGCGGGGAAACCTACAATGAGCAGTTCTTC
TRBV18	many	-	TRBJ2-5	CASSPGETQYF	TGTGCCAGCAGTCCAGGGGAGACCCAGTACTTC
TRBV4-2	many	-	TRBJ2-7	CASSQDETAGEQYF	TGTGCCAGCAGCCAAGATGAAACAGCGGGCGAGCAGTACTTC
TRBV6-6	many	-	TRBJ2-7	CASSSLTSGRSSYEQYF	TGTGCCAGCAGTTCCTTGACGTCGGGGAGGAGCTCCTACGAGCAGTACTTC
TRBV27	few	TRBD1	TRBJ2-5	CASSSSGTGYQETQYF	TGTGCCAGCAGTTCCTCCGGGACAGGGTACCAAGAGACCCAGTACTTC
TRBV18	many	-	TRBJ2-7	CASSPPRGSGLYEQYF	TGTGCCAGCTCACCCCCCCGGGGGTCAGGACTCTACGAGCAGTACTTC
TRBV7-6	many	TRBD1	TRBJ2-1	CASSLATQGLTNYEQFF	TGTGCCAGCAGCTTAGCAACACAGGGGCTGACTAACTATGAGCAGTTCTTC
TRBV7-2	-	-	TRBJ1-5	CASSLERNQPQHF	TGTGCCAGCAGCTTAGAGAGGAATCAGCCCCAGCATTTT
TRBV4-3	many	TRBD2	TRBJ2-7	CASSQDFPGGSYEQYF	TGCGCCAGCAGCCAAGATTTCCCGGGGGGCTCCTACGAGCAGTACTTC
TRBV6-6	many	TRBD1	TRBJ2-7	CASSSGQGPYEQYF	TGTGCCAGCAGTTCCGGACAGGGACCCTACGAGCAGTACTTC
TRBV2	many	TRBD2	TRBJ2-2	CAGKSGRNAGELFF	TGTGCCGGAAAGAGCGGGAGGAACGCCGGGGAGCTGTTTTTT
TRBV18	many	-	TRBJ2-5	CASSPGAGETQYF	TGTGCCAGCTCACCGGGGGCAGGAGAGACCCAGTACTTC
TRBV29-1	-	TRBD2	TRBJ2-2	CSGGLAGNTGELFF	TGCAGCGGTGGGCTAGCGGGAAACACCGGGGAGCTGTTTTTT
TRBV6-1	many	TRBD2	TRBJ2-7	CASSYSSGRRYEQYF	TGTGCCAGCAGTTACTCTAGCGGGAGGAGGTACGAGCAGTACTTC
TRBV30	many	-	TRBJ1-6	CAWSVAGGQNSPLHF	TGTGCCTGGAGTGTTGCAGGAGGTCAGAATTCACCCCTCCACTTT
TRBV7-9	many	TRBD1	TRBJ1-2	CASSSDRQGAYGYTF	TGTGCCAGCAGCTCCGATAGACAGGGGGCGTATGGCTACACCTTC
TRBV28	many	-	TRBJ1-2	CASSPGSRDYGYTF	TGTGCCAGCAGTCCGGGGTCCAGAGACTATGGCTACACCTTC
TRBV4-1	many	TRBD2	TRBJ2-5	CASSPAGAREETQYF	TGTGCCAGCAGCCCAGCGGGAGCCAGGGAAGAGACCCAGTACTTC
TRBV20-1	many	TRBD2	TRBJ2-1	CSARGGTSFYNEQFF	TGCAGTGCTAGAGGGGGGACTAGCTTCTACAATGAGCAGTTCTTC
TRBV12-3/TRBV12-4	many	-	TRBJ2-7	CASSLLLTTSSYEQYF	TGTGCCAGCAGTTTACTTTTGACCACTTCCTCCTACGAGCAGTACTTC
TRBV5-1	few	-	TRBJ2-4	CASSPGWDTKNIQYF	TGCGCCAGCAGTCCAGGGTGGGATACAAAAAACATTCAGTACTTC
TRBV2	many	-	TRBJ2-2	CASSAQTKGIGELFF	TGTGCCAGCAGTGCCCAAACGAAGGGGATCGGGGAGCTGTTTTTT
TRBV10-3	many	TRBD2	TRBJ2-2	CAISTGLKREIPGELFF	TGTGCCATCAGTACAGGGCTTAAGCGGGAGATTCCCGGGGAGCTGTTTTTT
TRBV6-5	-	TRBD1	TRBJ2-1	CASRSGTGVYNEQFF	TGTGCCAGCAGATCCGGGACAGGGGTTTACAATGAGCAGTTCTTC
TRBV28	many	TRBD2	TRBJ2-5	CASSSPAGAVKTQYF	TGTGCCAGCAGTAGCCCCGCGGGAGCCGTCAAGACCCAGTACTTC
TRBV7-3	many	-	TRBJ2-1	CASSLSAVSYNEQFF	TGTGCCAGCAGCTTATCCGCGGTATCCTACAATGAGCAGTTCTTC
TRBV5-1	-	-	TRBJ2-7	CASSLSGGLDEQYF	TGCGCCAGCAGCTTGTCTGGGGGCCTGGACGAGCAGTACTTC
TRBV4-3	-	TRBD1	TRBJ2-5	CASSQAPTGTQETQYF	TGCGCCAGCAGCCAAGCCCCGACAGGGACCCAAGAGACCCAGTACTTC
TRBV12-3/TRBV12-4	many	TRBD1	TRBJ2-7	CASSLAQGTGVYEQYF	TGTGCCAGCAGTTTAGCGCAGGGGACAGGGGTATACGAGCAGTACTTC
TRBV4-1	many	TRBD1	TRBJ1-4	CASSQDRDRVHEKLFF	TGCGCCAGCAGCCAAGATCGAGACAGGGTGCATGAAAAACTGTTTTTT
TRBV2	many	-	TRBJ2-1	CASKVAASSSYNEQFF	TGTGCCAGCAAGGTGGCGGCCTCAAGCTCCTACAATGAGCAGTTCTTC
TRBV28	many	TRBD2	TRBJ2-5	CASRRGTSGSRETQYF	TGTGCCAGCAGACGGGGGACTAGCGGGAGCCGCGAGACCCAGTACTTC
TRBV4-2	many	-	TRBJ2-2	CASSQDIRQGTTGELFF	TGTGCCAGCAGCCAAGATATTCGGCAGGGGACCACCGGGGAGCTGTTTTTT